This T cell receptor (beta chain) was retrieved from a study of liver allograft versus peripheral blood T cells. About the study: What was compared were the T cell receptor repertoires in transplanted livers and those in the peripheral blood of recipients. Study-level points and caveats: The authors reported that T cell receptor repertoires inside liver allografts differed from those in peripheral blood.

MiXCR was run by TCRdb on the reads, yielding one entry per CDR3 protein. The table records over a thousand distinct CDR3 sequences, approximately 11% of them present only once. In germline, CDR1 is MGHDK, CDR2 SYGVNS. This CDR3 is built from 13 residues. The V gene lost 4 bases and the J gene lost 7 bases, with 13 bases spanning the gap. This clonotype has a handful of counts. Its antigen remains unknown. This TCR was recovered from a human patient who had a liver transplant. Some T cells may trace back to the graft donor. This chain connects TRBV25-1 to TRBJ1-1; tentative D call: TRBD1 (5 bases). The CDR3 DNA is TGTGCCAGCAGTGGCAGGGCCCGTGGTGAAGCTTTCTTT. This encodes CASSGRARGEAFF.